The rows below give T cell receptor beta chains drawn from one sample of a study of T cells after posttransplantation cyclophosphamide. Profiled with immunoSEQ multiplex PCR; TCRdb holds only in-frame clones, not every one. The sample carries over 10,000 clones, 2% to 2.5% recorded once. Sequencing was performed on PBMCs, taken after allogeneic stem cell transplant with posttransplant cyclophosphamide. These receptors came from a male patient in his thirties who received an allogeneic stem cell transplant from a related donor, was CMV-positive, and had no GVHD. The graft donor may account for some of the T cells. The CDR3 runs from the conserved cysteine through the conserved F or W. Fields, in order: clone size, J gene, V gene, D gene, CDR3 protein, CDR3 DNA. D genes are given only for firm matches. Clone size is not always given. Where it is, it says once, few, many or a class for expanded clones.

NA TRBJ2-3 TRBV4-1 TRBD2 CASSQGTGGAEDTQYF TGCGCCAGCAGCCAAGGAACGGGGGGGGCGGAAGATACGCAGTATTTT
few TRBJ2-1 TRBV21-1 NA CANKREGGEWRGGLYNEQFF TGTGCCAACAAGAGGGAGGGAGGGGAGTGGCGGGGGGGCCTGTACAATGAGCAGTTCTTC
few TRBJ2-1 TRBV19 TRBD2 CASSSGTTYNEQFF TGTGCCAGTAGCTCCGGGACTACTTACAATGAGCAGTTCTTC
few TRBJ2-2 TRBV10-3 NA CAISTNANTGELFF TGTGCCATCAGTACAAACGCGAACACCGGGGAGCTGTTTTTT
NA TRBJ2-7 TRBV5-1 NA CASSPQNPGTGEQYF TGCGCCAGCAGCCCACAAAACCCGGGCACGGGGGAGCAGTACTTC
few TRBJ2-7 TRBV4-2 NA CASSQDWGLGFYEQYF TGTGCCAGCAGCCAAGATTGGGGCTTGGGGTTTTACGAGCAGTACTTC
few TRBJ1-6 TRBV10-2 NA CASRTGLNSPLHF TGCGCCAGCAGGACCGGACTTAATTCACCCCTCCACTTT
few TRBJ2-1 TRBV9 NA CASSLESDEQFF TGTGCCAGCAGCCTCGAAAGCGATGAGCAGTTCTTC
NA TRBJ2-6 TRBV5-1 TRBD1 CASSHGQAGANVLTF TGCGCCAGCAGTCACGGACAGGCTGGGGCCAACGTCCTGACTTTC
few TRBJ2-7 TRBV23-1 NA CASSRRTGVSVVSSYEQYF TGCGCCAGCAGTCGCCGAACGGGGGTATCGGTCGTGTCATCCTACGAGCAGTACTTC
few TRBJ1-2 TRBV7-8 NA CASSLARGGYTF TGTGCCAGCAGCTTAGCCAGGGGTGGCTACACCTTC
few TRBJ2-2 TRBV2 TRBD1 CASSEVFGSGGHSGELFF TGTGCCAGCAGTGAAGTTTTTGGGTCAGGGGGTCACTCCGGGGAGCTGTTTTTT
NA TRBJ1-1 TRBV21-1 NA CASSNRVRDRDTEAFF TGTGCCAGCAGCAATCGGGTCCGGGACAGGGACACTGAAGCTTTCTTT
few TRBJ2-7 TRBV2 NA CASTYSVEQYF TGTGCCAGCACCTATTCCGTGGAGCAGTACTTC
NA TRBJ2-1 TRBV7-6 TRBD2 CASSPVVLAGGPSEQFF TGTGCCAGCAGCCCCGTGGTACTAGCGGGAGGGCCGAGTGAGCAGTTCTTC
NA TRBJ2-3 TRBV28 NA CASSLLVGGSTDTQYF TGTGCCAGCAGTTTATTAGTAGGGGGTAGCACAGATACGCAGTATTTT
NA TRBJ2-1 TRBV11-2 NA CASSLVAVDEQFF TGTGCCAGCAGCTTAGTGGCGGTAGATGAGCAGTTCTTC
NA TRBJ2-3 TRBV4-2 NA CASSPISGGITDTQYF TGTGCCAGCAGCCCCATATCTGGCGGAATCACAGATACGCAGTATTTT
few TRBJ2-3 TRBV7-2 TRBD2 CASSLAPRTSGRTDTQYF TGTGCCAGCAGCTTAGCTCCTAGGACTAGCGGGCGCACAGATACGCAGTATTTT
NA TRBJ2-2 TRBV6-5 TRBD1 CASSYSRTGSTGELFF TGTGCCAGCAGTTACTCGAGGACAGGGTCCACCGGGGAGCTGTTTTTT
NA TRBJ2-2 TRBV7-3 TRBD1 CASSPGQASTGELFF TGTGCCAGCAGCCCGGGACAGGCAAGCACCGGGGAGCTGTTTTTT
large TRBJ2-7 TRBV18 NA CASSRTSIHEQYF TGTGCCAGCTCACGCACTAGTATCCACGAGCAGTACTTC
few TRBJ2-5 TRBV6-6 NA CASSSYIETQYF TGTGCCAGCAGCAGTTATATAGAGACCCAGTACTTC
NA TRBJ1-6 TRBV10-3 TRBD1 CAISESLTGTANSPLHF TGTGCCATCAGTGAGTCCCTAACAGGGACAGCTAATTCACCCCTCCACTTT
NA TRBJ2-1 TRBV7-3 TRBD2 CASSFRTSSYHNEQFF TGTGCCAGCAGCTTCCGGACTAGCAGCTATCACAATGAGCAGTTCTTC
few TRBJ2-2 TRBV4-1 NA CASSRTGRTGELFF TGCGCCAGCAGCCGTACAGGGCGCACCGGGGAGCTGTTTTTT
few TRBJ2-7 TRBV12-1 NA CASSTPFDRVLLQQYF TGTGCCAGCAGCACCCCTTTTGACAGGGTTTTACTACAGCAGTACTTC
NA TRBJ1-5 TRBV28 TRBD1 CASRTTGSGNQPQHF TGTGCCAGCAGGACGACAGGGTCTGGCAATCAGCCCCAGCATTTT
few TRBJ2-1 TRBV2 TRBD1 CASSPDRATNNEQFF TGTGCCAGCAGCCCAGACAGGGCGACAAACAATGAGCAGTTCTTC
few TRBJ2-7 TRBV4-2 TRBD2 CASSQDLAGGNYEQYF TGTGCCAGCAGCCAAGATCTAGCCGGGGGGAATTACGAGCAGTACTTC
NA TRBJ1-1 TRBV5-1 NA CASSYSRNTEAFF TGCGCCAGCAGCTACAGCAGGAACACTGAAGCTTTCTTT
NA TRBJ1-5 TRBV7-2 TRBD1 CASSPSTGTGERNQPQHF TGTGCCAGCAGCCCCAGTACAGGGACAGGAGAACGCAATCAGCCCCAGCATTTT
NA TRBJ1-2 TRBV30 NA CAWSPWGGRYGYTF TGTGCCTGGAGCCCATGGGGAGGTCGCTATGGCTACACCTTC
NA TRBJ1-6 TRBV7-9 NA CASSTGDYNSPLHF TGTGCCAGCAGTACCGGGGACTATAATTCACCCCTCCACTTT
NA TRBJ1-4 TRBV29-1 TRBD1 CSVEAGTTRQGLFF TGCAGCGTTGAAGCAGGAACCACACGACAGGGACTGTTTTTT
NA TRBJ2-5 TRBV18 NA CASSPTGQETQYF TGTGCCAGCTCACCAACAGGGCAAGAGACCCAGTACTTC
few TRBJ2-2 TRBV7-9 NA CASSLGDSGELFF TGTGCCAGCAGCTTAGGGGACTCCGGGGAGCTGTTTTTT
NA TRBJ2-1 TRBV7-3 TRBD1 CASSFDRVNNEQFF TGTGCCAGCAGCTTCGACAGGGTTAACAATGAGCAGTTCTTC
NA TRBJ1-5 TRBV5-6 NA CASSGQGKSQPQHF TGTGCCAGCAGCGGCCAGGGGAAAAGTCAGCCCCAGCATTTT
NA TRBJ2-7 TRBV6-5 NA CASRPYRDSYEQYF TGTGCCAGCAGACCGTACCGGGACTCCTACGAGCAGTACTTC
NA TRBJ2-2 TRBV13 TRBD2 CASRKRGGSTGELFF TGTGCCAGCAGGAAGCGGGGGGGCAGTACCGGGGAGCTGTTTTTT
NA TRBJ2-7 TRBV28 TRBD2 CASSLRTSGRGEQYF TGTGCCAGCAGTTTGCGGACTAGCGGGAGAGGGGAGCAGTACTTC
NA TRBJ2-3 TRBV5-1 NA CASSSLAQGSYSSTDTQYF TGCGCCAGCAGCTCGCTGGCGCAGGGGTCCTATTCTAGCACAGATACGCAGTATTTT
NA TRBJ2-5 TRBV29-1 NA CSVEYPQAGETQYF TGCAGCGTTGAATACCCCCAGGCAGGGGAGACCCAGTACTTC
few TRBJ2-6 TRBV28 TRBD2 CASSLAGGPSGANVLTF TGTGCCAGCAGTTTAGCGGGAGGCCCCTCTGGGGCCAACGTCCTGACTTTC